A selection of T cell receptor beta chains follows, all from one sample in a study of blood T cell repertoires in COVID-19. TCRdb's table, derived via immunoSEQ multiplex PCR, lists solely in-frame clones and lacks some. Of about 110,000 clones listed, 85% to 90% are singletons. What was sequenced was peripheral blood. These receptors all stem from a human donor in a cohort sampled during active COVID-19. CDR3s include the opening cysteine and the closing phenylalanine or tryptophan. A D gene is named only where the DNA matches it firmly. The size entry is marked missing in some rows and otherwise reads once, few, many or a size class.

clone_size j_call d_call v_call cdr3_aa cdr3_nt
NA TRBJ1-1 TRBD1 TRBV5-1 CASSSGDRAIITEAFF TGCGCCAGCAGCTCCGGGGACAGGGCTATTATAACTGAAGCTTTCTTT
NA TRBJ2-7 NA TRBV7-2 CASSLAFVTYEQYF TGTGCCAGCAGCTTAGCATTCGTAACCTACGAGCAGTACTTC
NA TRBJ1-2 NA TRBV3-1/TRBV3-2 CASSQGPQAPYGYTF TGTGCCAGCAGCCAAGGTCCCCAAGCCCCCTATGGCTACACCTTC
NA TRBJ1-4 NA TRBV4-1 CASSLRQIPGNEKLFF TGCGCCAGCAGCCTCCGCCAGATACCCGGGAATGAAAAACTGTTTTTT
once TRBJ1-1 TRBD1 TRBV5-1 CASSMTGGRVNTEAFF TGCGCCAGCAGCATGACAGGGGGCAGGGTAAACACTGAAGCTTTCTTT
NA TRBJ1-6 NA TRBV20-1 CSASSHSSYNSPLHF TGCAGTGCTAGTTCCCATAGCTCCTATAATTCACCCCTCCACTTT
NA TRBJ1-4 TRBD1 TRBV29-1 CSVEGQSEKLFF TGCAGCGTTGAGGGACAGAGTGAAAAACTGTTTTTT
NA TRBJ2-3 NA TRBV5-4 CASSLSPYTQYF TGTGCCAGCAGCCTCAGTCCTTATACGCAGTATTTT
NA TRBJ2-7 TRBD2 TRBV2 CASSEGQSGTRLYEQYF TGTGCCAGCAGTGAAGGGCAGAGTGGGACTAGACTCTACGAGCAGTACTTC
NA TRBJ1-6 NA TRBV6-5 CASSYSPGQNSPLHF TGTGCCAGCAGTTACTCCCCAGGGCAAAATTCACCCCTCCACTTT
NA TRBJ1-2 NA TRBV24-1 CATSDFRTAYGYTF TGTGCCACCAGTGATTTTCGGACAGCGTATGGCTACACCTTC
NA TRBJ1-1 NA TRBV5-1 CASSLDVSRGTEAFF TGCGCCAGCAGCTTGGATGTCAGTCGGGGTACTGAAGCTTTCTTT
NA TRBJ2-7 NA TRBV6-2/TRBV6-3 CASSYPTTGGISYEQYF TGTGCCAGCAGTTACCCAACTACCGGCGGGATCTCCTACGAGCAGTACTTC
NA TRBJ1-3 NA TRBV29-1 CSALPADSSGNTIYF TGCAGCGCCCTCCCCGCCGACAGCTCTGGAAACACCATATATTTT
NA TRBJ2-2 TRBD2 TRBV19 CASSKLAGGDTGELFF TGTGCCAGTAGTAAACTAGCGGGGGGGGACACCGGGGAGCTGTTTTTT
NA TRBJ1-1 NA TRBV7-2 CASSLVSQGTTEAFF TGTGCCAGCAGCTTAGTATCACAGGGAACCACTGAAGCTTTCTTT
NA TRBJ1-2 NA TRBV28 CASSLLFPLQGYGYTF TGTGCCAGCAGTTTACTCTTTCCGCTCCAGGGATATGGCTACACCTTC
NA TRBJ1-1 TRBD1 TRBV9 CASSVGKGATEAFF TGTGCCAGCAGCGTCGGAAAGGGGGCAACTGAAGCTTTCTTT
few TRBJ1-6 NA TRBV12-3/TRBV12-4 CASSGTVLALHF TGTGCCAGCAGTGGTACGGTTCTTGCCCTCCACTTT
once TRBJ2-5 TRBD1 TRBV3-1/TRBV3-2 CASSQDRVGETQYF TGTGCCAGCAGCCAGGACAGGGTTGGAGAGACCCAGTACTTC
NA TRBJ1-2 NA TRBV19 CAGRNGLGYTF TGTGCCGGGAGGAACGGGCTTGGCTACACCTTC
NA TRBJ2-5 TRBD1 TRBV7-9 CASSIWTGEETQYF TGTGCCAGCAGCATATGGACAGGGGAAGAGACCCAGTACTTC
NA TRBJ2-7 TRBD1 TRBV19 CASSIGQGAGEQYF TGTGCCAGTAGTATAGGGCAGGGGGCTGGGGAGCAGTACTTC
NA TRBJ2-7 TRBD2 TRBV7-2 CASSLALAEPSYEQYF TGTGCCAGCAGCTTAGCACTAGCGGAACCCTCCTACGAGCAGTACTTC
NA TRBJ2-2 TRBD2 TRBV27 CASSLYPPVVAGQNTGELFF TGTGCCAGCAGTTTATATCCCCCTGTGGTAGCGGGACAGAACACCGGGGAGCTGTTTTTT
NA TRBJ2-1 TRBD2 TRBV23-1 CASSQSGLAGGNEQFF TGCGCCAGCAGTCAATCCGGACTAGCGGGGGGCAATGAGCAGTTCTTC
NA TRBJ1-5 NA TRBV7-8 CASSLTPTERRPQHF TGTGCCAGCAGCCTTACTCCGACCGAAAGGAGGCCCCAGCATTTT
once TRBJ2-1 NA TRBV6-6 CASSHASEQFF TGTGCCAGCAGCCACGCCAGTGAGCAGTTCTTC
NA TRBJ2-7 NA TRBV9 CASSTSPSYEQYF TGTGCCAGCAGCACTAGCCCCTCCTACGAGCAGTACTTC
NA TRBJ2-5 NA TRBV5-6 CASSLAVGRGETQYF TGTGCCAGCAGCTTGGCCGTGGGGCGGGGAGAGACCCAGTACTTC
NA TRBJ2-7 NA TRBV4-2 CASSQDPKGGYEQYF TGTGCCAGCAGCCAAGATCCCAAAGGCGGCTACGAGCAGTACTTC
few TRBJ1-3 TRBD1 TRBV18 CASSPPSDRDGNTIYF TGTGCCAGCTCACCCCCTTCCGACAGGGATGGAAACACCATATATTTT
NA TRBJ2-3 TRBD2 TRBV5-4 CASGALKLAGVGDTQYF TGTGCCAGTGGGGCCTTGAAACTAGCGGGAGTAGGAGATACGCAGTATTTT
NA TRBJ2-5 TRBD2 TRBV5-1 CASSFAGTSGRQETQYF TGCGCCAGCAGCTTTGCCGGGACTAGCGGGAGACAAGAGACCCAGTACTTC
NA TRBJ2-7 TRBD1 TRBV5-1 CASSGGQGKYEQYF TGCGCCAGCAGCGGGGGACAGGGGAAATACGAGCAGTACTTC
NA TRBJ2-5 NA TRBV18 CASSPPGLNQKGAQYF TGTGCCAGCTCACCGCCGGGACTCAACCAAAAAGGGGCCCAGTACTTC
NA TRBJ1-3 NA TRBV5-5 CASSLSRGGNTIYF TGTGCCAGCAGCTTGTCCAGGGGCGGAAACACCATATATTTT
NA TRBJ2-2 NA TRBV5-1 CASSLLVGSGELFF TGCGCCAGCAGCTTATTGGTGGGGAGCGGGGAGCTGTTTTTT
NA TRBJ1-2 NA TRBV12-3/TRBV12-4 CASSAGFHYTF TGTGCCAGCAGCGCGGGGTTTCACTACACCTTC
NA TRBJ2-7 TRBD1 TRBV9 CASSLSLGDRGSDEQYF TGTGCCAGCAGCCTCTCCCTTGGGGACAGGGGCAGCGACGAGCAGTACTTC
NA TRBJ2-1 NA TRBV19 CASSIAGASSYNEQFF TGTGCCAGTAGTATAGCGGGAGCAAGCTCCTACAATGAGCAGTTCTTC
NA TRBJ1-2 TRBD1 TRBV7-2 CASSLAGQGYGYTF TGTGCCAGCAGCCTCGCGGGACAGGGCTATGGCTACACCTTC
NA TRBJ2-7 TRBD1 TRBV6-5 CASSQPGQGTYEQYF TGTGCCAGCAGTCAACCGGGACAGGGGACCTACGAGCAGTACTTC
NA TRBJ1-1 TRBD1 TRBV7-2 CASSPRQGGEAFF TGTGCCAGCAGCCCCAGACAGGGGGGTGAAGCTTTCTTT
NA TRBJ2-7 TRBD1 TRBV25-1 CASSEGDRASYEQYF TGTGCCAGCAGTGAGGGGGACAGGGCTTCGTACGAGCAGTACTTC
NA TRBJ2-5 NA TRBV21-1 CASSKASVQGAPSQYF TGTGCCAGCAGCAAAGCGTCAGTACAGGGGGCCCCGTCCCAGTACTTC
NA TRBJ2-1 TRBD2 TRBV7-2 CASSLVLGLAGGGNEQFF TGTGCCAGCAGCTTAGTTTTGGGACTAGCGGGGGGCGGTAATGAGCAGTTCTTC
NA TRBJ1-5 NA TRBV20-1 CSASQGTGNQPQHF TGCAGTGCTAGTCAGGGTACGGGCAATCAGCCCCAGCATTTT
NA TRBJ2-7 TRBD1 TRBV7-9 CASSLRDRYYEQYF TGTGCCAGCAGCTTACGGGACAGATACTACGAGCAGTACTTC
NA TRBJ1-6 TRBD1 TRBV10-3 CAISKISGTAENSPLHF TGTGCCATCAGCAAGATATCCGGGACAGCGGAGAATTCACCCCTCCACTTT
NA TRBJ2-1 TRBD1 TRBV28 CASSLLGQGARNEQFF TGTGCCAGCAGCCTTCTAGGCCAGGGGGCTCGCAATGAGCAGTTCTTC
NA TRBJ2-3 TRBD2 TRBV4-3 CASSQDWRSGRSTSTDTQYF TGCGCCAGCAGCCAAGATTGGCGGAGCGGGAGGTCCACTAGCACAGATACGCAGTATTTT
NA TRBJ1-3 NA TRBV6-5 CASSIQGAAIYF TGTGCCAGCAGCATACAGGGTGCCGCCATATATTTT
NA TRBJ1-6 TRBD1 TRBV6-5 CASKETGGGSPLHF TGTGCCAGCAAGGAGACAGGGGGAGGTTCACCCCTCCACTTT
NA TRBJ1-1 NA TRBV5-1 CASSLAIVAGTEAFF TGCGCCAGCAGCTTGGCCATCGTGGCGGGCACTGAAGCTTTCTTT
NA TRBJ2-2 NA TRBV27 CASSLSAGTSNTGELFF TGTGCCAGCAGTTTATCGGCGGGAACCTCGAACACCGGGGAGCTGTTTTTT
NA TRBJ2-1 TRBD1 TRBV7-2 CASSLEQGAGEQFF TGTGCCAGCAGCTTAGAGCAGGGGGCAGGTGAGCAGTTCTTC
NA TRBJ1-2 NA TRBV24-1 CATSDKTRGFGYTF TGTGCCACCAGTGATAAGACAAGGGGCTTTGGCTACACCTTC
NA TRBJ1-6 NA TRBV6-1 CASSEFGRPALHF TGTGCCAGCAGTGAATTCGGCAGGCCCGCACTCCACTTT